Below, 31 T cell receptor beta chains from the same sample are listed, as sequenced in a study of blood T cell repertoires in COVID-19. The table came from immunoSEQ multiplex PCR; TCRdb's copy has only in-frame clones and leaves some out. The repertoire consists of 210,000 or so clones, with 70% to 90% occurring once and the leading ten covering approximately 4.3%. The sample comprised PBMCs or T cells enriched from blood (not recorded which). These receptors were collected from a man aged 30 to 45 with acute COVID-19.

This clone showed up just a few times. The chain links TRBV27 to TRBJ2-5; 9 bases map to TRBD2. CDR1 and CDR2 (germline): MNHEY, SMNVEV (reference sequence). J gave up 1 base and V 1 base, and 4 bases lay outside the gene matches. This CDR3 has 16 residues. The CDR3: CASSLFPAGGQETQYF. Written as DNA, the CDR3 is TGTGCCAGCAGTTTATTTCCAGCGGGGGGCCAAGAGACCCAGTACTTC.

V and J are TRBV9 and TRBJ1-4, with D possibly matching TRBD1 (5 bases). Trimming removed 3 bases from V and 1 base from J, with 10 bases in between. Looked up from germline, CDR1 is SGDLS and CDR2 is YYNGEE. The CDR3 has 15 amino acids. DNA for the CDR3: TGTGCCAGCAGCGCTACAGGCCGAACTAATGAAAAACTGTTTTTT. It yields the protein CASSATGRTNEKLFF.

This chain links TRBV29-1 with TRBJ1-2; D may be TRBD1 (5 bases). The germline V gene has CDR1 SQVTM and CDR2 ANQGSEA. The CDR3 runs to 17 residues. Deletions cut 3 bases from V and 2 bases from J, with 22 bases between. CDR3 sequence reads: CSVDGGVGGDPNYGYTF. The CDR3 DNA sequence: TGCAGCGTTGACGGCGGGGTGGGAGGGGACCCGAACTATGGCTACACCTTC.

This clone was counted between two and nine times. The rearrangement joins TRBV3-1 (or the pseudogene TRBV3-2) to TRBJ2-7; possibly TRBD1 for D (6 bases). From germline, CDR1 is LGHDT and CDR2 YNNKEL (reference sequence). The CDR3 covers 12 residues. V was cut by 5 bases and J by 7 bases, with 12 bases left in between. The CDR3 DNA sequence: TGTGCCAGCAGCAACAGGGTTAAAGAGCAGTACTTC. The encoded protein is CASSNRVKEQYF.

The chain carries TRBV15 and TRBJ2-1; 9 bases line up with TRBD2. Germline CDR1 is LNHNV and CDR2 is YYDKDF (reference sequence). The CDR3 loop spans 15 amino acids. Germline trimming cut 1 base from V and 6 bases from J; bases unmatched to any gene: 4. CDR3 in DNA: TGTGCCACCAGCAGAGTCGGGCGGGGGGGCAATGAGCAGTTCTTC. Its protein is CATSRVGRGGNEQFF. The whole variable domain, filled in from reference TRBV15 and TRBJ2-1, reads DAMVIQNPRYQVTQFGKPVTLSCSQTLNHNVMYWYQQKSSQAPKLLFHYYDKDFNNEADTPDNFQSRRPNTSFCFLDIRSPGLGDTAMYLCATSRVGRGGNEQFFGPGTRLTVL.

The V gene is TRBV5-1, the J gene TRBJ1-2; D unresolved. The CDR3 has 12 residues. CDR1 SGHRS and CDR2 YFSETQ come from the germline V gene. Trimming took off 1 base at V and 6 bases at J, with 7 bases between the two ends. CDR3 sequence: CASSLFADGYTF. CDR3 DNA: TGCGCCAGCAGCTTGTTTGCGGATGGCTACACCTTC.

This chain links TRBV9 with TRBJ1-2; D remains unclear. Germline CDR1 is SGDLS and CDR2 is YYNGEE. Trimming stripped 2 bases from V and 0 bases from J, with 8 bases between. The CDR3 is made up of 14 amino acids. The chain's CDR3 is CASSVAGANYGYTF. For the CDR3, the DNA is TGTGCCAGCAGCGTCGCCGGTGCTAACTATGGCTACACCTTC.

The rearrangement joins TRBV18 to TRBJ1-1; a possible D gene is TRBD1 (5 bases). Germline loops: CDR1 KGHSH, CDR2 LQKENI. CDR3 length equals 15 residues. V was shortened by 0 bases and J by 4 bases, with 12 bases between the two germline ends. CDR3 nucleotide sequence: TGTGCCAGCTCACCACCGGGTGGGGGGAGCACTGAAGCTTTCTTT. Protein product: CASSPPGGGSTEAFF.

V and J are TRBV28 and TRBJ1-5, with 8 bases fitting TRBD1. The CDR3 length is 16 residues. CDR1 MDHEN and CDR2 SYDVKM come from the germline V gene. V shed 8 bases and J 4 bases; nucleotides not matched to a gene: 13. The CDR3 here is CASVTGGLGGNQPQHF. The CDR3, as DNA: TGTGCCAGCGTTACAGGGGGACTCGGTGGGAATCAGCCCCAGCATTTT. Full variable domain (rest looked up from reference TRBV28 and TRBJ1-5): DVKVTQSSRYLVKRTGEKVFLECVQDMDHENMFWYRQDPGLGLRLIYFSYDVKMKEKGDIPEGYSVSREKKERFSLILESASTNQTSMYLCASVTGGLGGNQPQHFGDGTRLSIL.

CDR3 loop: CASSYSPTGAGNTIYF. In DNA, the CDR3 is TGTGCCAGCAGTTACTCCCCGACAGGGGCTGGAAACACCATATATTTT. The gene calls are TRBV6-5 and TRBJ1-3, with 8 bases that match TRBD1. V was clipped by 0 bases and J by 2 bases; unmatched bases: 3. Germline V gives CDR1 MNHEY, CDR2 SVGAGI. The length of the CDR3 is 16 residues.

V usage is TRBV19 and J usage is TRBJ1-6; D ambiguous. V was shortened by 8 bases and J by 7 bases, with 21 bases between the two germline ends. The CDR3 runs to 16 residues. The germline CDR1 and CDR2 sequences are LNHDA and SQIVND (reference sequence). CDR3 amino acids: CASGGLKAVQNSPLHF. The CDR3 DNA is TGTGCCAGTGGAGGCCTGAAGGCAGTTCAAAATTCACCCCTCCACTTT.

This clone was detected once. The CDR3 DNA reads as TGTGCCAGCAGCCCGGGGGACTCTAGCTACGAGCAGTACTTC. It translates to CASSPGDSSYEQYF. This chain joins TRBV13 and TRBJ2-7, with a possible D match to TRBD2 (6 bases). In germline, CDR1 is PRHDT, CDR2 FYEKMQ (reference sequence). This CDR3 spans 14 amino acids. Deletions cut 5 bases from V and 3 bases from J, with 14 bases between.

The J gene is TRBJ1-2, the V gene TRBV6-5; 9 nucleotides agree with TRBD1. The CDR3 sequence is 13 residues long. Germline-derived CDR1 and CDR2 are MNHEY and SVGAGI. The junction had 5 bases not matched to a gene; V was cut back by 5 bases and J by 7 bases. The CDR3 loop reads CASSPQGAFGYTF. The CDR3 bases are TGTGCCAGCAGTCCACAGGGGGCCTTTGGCTACACCTTC.

This chain uses TRBV27 with TRBJ1-2; the D is unclear. The CDR3 spans 15 residues. The V gene lost 5 bases and the J gene lost 2 bases, with 15 bases spanning the gap. Germline V CDR1 and CDR2: MNHEY, SMNVEV (reference sequence). The CDR3 DNA sequence: TGTGCCAGCAGTCTAGCCTTGGGGTACAACTATGGCTACACCTTC. Protein sequence: CASSLALGYNYGYTF.

The rearrangement links TRBV13 to TRBJ1-2; possibly TRBD1 for D (5 bases). The V gene's germline CDR1 is PRHDT and CDR2 FYEKMQ (reference sequence). V lost 1 base and J 7 bases, leaving 7 bases between the germline ends. This CDR3 is built from 12 residues. For the CDR3, the DNA is TGTGCCAGCAGCTTAGTCGGGGGTGGCTACACCTTC. Encoded protein: CASSLVGGGYTF.

This chain joins TRBV5-1 and TRBJ1-4; 9 bases align to TRBD1. Trimming took 0 bases from V and 8 from J; bases not matched to a gene: 5. The CDR3 spans 15 residues. The germline gives CDR1 SGHRS, CDR2 YFSETQ. The CDR3 DNA reads as TGCGCCAGCAGCTTGGACGGACAGGGGTCGGAAAAACTGTTTTTT. It specifies CASSLDGQGSEKLFF.

The chain recombines TRBV5-4 with TRBJ1-2, with a tentative D call TRBD1 (6 bases). This CDR3 is built from 16 residues. Trimming removed 4 bases from V and 2 bases from J, with 18 bases in between. Germline V gene lookup returns CDR1 SGHNT and CDR2 YYREEE (reference sequence). The CDR3: CASSKEQGVKNYGYTF. Written as DNA, the CDR3 is TGTGCCAGCAGCAAAGAACAGGGAGTCAAGAACTATGGCTACACCTTC.

V usage is TRBV9 and J usage is TRBJ1-2, with D possibly matching TRBD1 (6 bases). The V end lost 0 bases, the J end lost 4 bases, and 7 bases lay between the germline ends. Germline V lookup: CDR1 SGDLS, CDR2 YYNGEE. The CDR3 covers 13 residues. CDR3 sequence: CASSVVRGYGYTF. The CDR3 nucleotides read TGTGCCAGCAGCGTAGTCAGGGGCTATGGCTACACCTTC.

This clone appeared a few times. This chain joins TRBV2 and TRBJ1-6, with 9 bases lining up with TRBD1. The CDR3 contains 15 residues. V shed 6 bases and J 7 bases; nucleotides not matched to a gene: 7. The germline CDR1 and CDR2 sequences are SNHLY and FYNNEI. The CDR3 loop reads CASRERTGVNSPLHF. The CDR3 region has the DNA TGTGCCAGCAGGGAGCGGACAGGGGTAAATTCACCCCTCCACTTT. Filled out from reference TRBV2 and TRBJ1-6, the complete variable domain reads EPEVTQTPSHQVTQMGQEVILRCVPISNHLYFYWYRQILGQKVEFLVSFYNNEISEKSEIFDDQFSVERPDGSNFTLKIRSTKLEDSAMYFCASRERTGVNSPLHFGNGTRLTVT.

This clone was seen a few times. The chain couples TRBV7-9 to TRBJ1-1, with D possibly being TRBD1 (5 bases). The CDR3 runs to 13 residues. CDR1 and CDR2 (germline): SEHNR, FQNEAQ (reference sequence). Trimming removed 2 bases at V and 3 bases at J, with 7 bases between. CDR3 in amino acids: CASSLLGDTEAFF. CDR3 coding DNA: TGTGCCAGCAGCTTATTAGGGGACACTGAAGCTTTCTTT.

Sample share makes this clone medium-sized. This sequence joins TRBV6-5 and TRBJ2-7, with D possibly being TRBD1 (5 bases). CDR3 length: 13 amino acids. The germline V and J ends were trimmed by 5 bases and 3 bases, with 11 bases remaining between them. CDR1 MNHEY and CDR2 SVGAGI come from the germline V gene. In DNA form, the CDR3 reads TGTGCCAGCAGTAATCAGGGTTTCTACGAGCAGTACTTC. It codes for CASSNQGFYEQYF.

The chain employs TRBV10-1 and TRBJ1-2; D unresolved. From germline, CDR1 is WNHNN and CDR2 SYGVQD (reference sequence). The CDR3 totals 13 residues. Trimming shortened V by 10 bases and J by 6 bases, and 18 bases separated the two germline ends. The CDR3 protein is CATTPRGGNGYTF. CDR3 nucleotides: TGCGCCACCACCCCCCGGGGAGGAAATGGCTACACCTTC.

The chain combines TRBV29-1 with TRBJ2-3, with TRBD1 matching over 11 bases. The J segment lost 2 bases and the V segment lost 7 bases, leaving 8 bases of the junction unmatched. CDR1 SQVTM and CDR2 ANQGSEA come from the germline V gene. The CDR3 spans 15 residues. The CDR3 is CSARGTGGHTDTQYF. The CDR3, as DNA: TGCAGCGCCCGTGGGACAGGGGGTCACACAGATACGCAGTATTTT.

The gene calls are TRBV28 and TRBJ1-5; D is possibly TRBD1 (6 bases). CDR3 size: 15 residues. Germline CDR1 reads MDHEN; CDR2 reads SYDVKM. V was pared by 6 bases and J by 6 bases, with 18 bases between. The CDR3 protein is CASRGQTGKTQPQHF. The CDR3 bases are TGTGCCAGCAGGGGTCAAACAGGGAAAACTCAGCCCCAGCATTTT.

The chain has TRBV29-1 and TRBJ1-2; the match to TRBD1 covers 8 bases. The CDR3 runs 13 residues. Germline-derived CDR1 and CDR2 are SQVTM and ANQGSEA. The trim removed 6 bases at V and 3 bases at J, leaving 6 bases unmatched. The CDR3 is CSVQGAMDYGYTF. DNA of the CDR3: TGCAGCGTCCAGGGGGCTATGGACTATGGCTACACCTTC.

The chain joins TRBV12-3 or TRBV12-4 to TRBJ2-7; TRBD1 might be the D (6 bases). V was cut by 1 base and J by 3 bases, with 7 bases left in between. This CDR3 has 13 residues. CDR3 nucleotides: TGTGCCAGCAGTTTAGGCAGGGGCTACGAGCAGTACTTC. This codes for CASSLGRGYEQYF.

The chain combines TRBV28 with TRBJ2-1, with 10 bases fitting TRBD1. Trimming cost V 6 bases and J 7 bases; bases outside gene matches: 6. CDR3 length: 14 amino acids. Germline-derived CDR1 and CDR2 are MDHEN and SYDVKM. Here the CDR3 reads CASRDRTGGNEQFF. DNA for the CDR3: TGTGCCAGCAGGGATAGGACAGGGGGGAATGAGCAGTTCTTC.

V gene TRBV6-5 combines with J gene TRBJ1-1; 7 bases line up with TRBD1. V trimming: 5 bases; J trimming: 1 base; junction bases outside the gene matches: 4. The V gene's germline CDR1 is MNHEY and CDR2 SVGAGI. This CDR3 is built from 14 residues. The CDR3 reads CASSPTGKNTEAFF. In DNA form, the CDR3 reads TGTGCCAGCAGTCCGACAGGGAAGAACACTGAAGCTTTCTTT.

The rearrangement links TRBV28 to TRBJ1-1; no definite D call. CDR3 length: 14 amino acids. Trimming took off 5 bases at V and 7 bases at J, with 17 bases between the two ends. Germline values: CDR1 MDHEN, CDR2 SYDVKM. The CDR3 nucleotides read TGTGCCAGCAGTGTTTCTGATAGAGCGAGTGAAGCTTTCTTT. This translates into CASSVSDRASEAFF.

This sequence joins TRBV7-9 and TRBJ2-2; 8 bases fit TRBD1. Germline CDR1 reads SEHNR; CDR2 reads FQNEAQ (reference sequence). The CDR3 contains 14 residues. The V gene end was trimmed by 5 bases and the J gene end by 6 bases; junction bases not matched to a gene: 5. CDR3 bases: TGTGCCAGCAGCCTCAGGGGGCGGGCCGGGGAGCTGTTTTTT. Its translation is CASSLRGRAGELFF.

This clone was seen more than once but under ten times. The chain couples TRBV27 to TRBJ2-7; a weak D match, TRBD2 (5 bases). CDR1 and CDR2 (germline): MNHEY, SMNVEV (reference sequence). V was trimmed by 5 bases and J by 6 bases, leaving 11 bases between them. The CDR3 extends over 12 amino acids. The CDR3 loop reads CASSPVGSEQYF. CDR3 nucleotide sequence: TGTGCCAGCAGTCCAGTGGGGAGCGAGCAGTACTTC.